A selection of T cell receptor beta chains follows, all from one sample in a study of breast tumors, draining lymph nodes, adjacent tissues. MiXCR was run by TCRdb on the multiplex PCR reads, yielding one entry per CDR3 protein. This sample carries more than 12,000 distinct CDR3 sequences, roughly 55% of them seen once, and the ten largest clones take over 25%. The sequencing input was tumor-adjacent breast tissue. These receptors were collected from a female donor with breast cancer. Some clones in this sample may be carry-over from other donors' samples. CDR3s include the opening cysteine and the closing phenylalanine or tryptophan. The order of the fields is clone size, D gene, J gene, V gene, CDR3 protein, CDR3 DNA. D genes are given only for firm matches. Where a row states a size, it is once, few, many or the class of an expanded clone; other rows omit it.

many	TRBD2	TRBJ2-7	TRBV28	CASRGGPRYEQYF	TGTGCCAGCAGGGGAGGGCCGCGTTACGAGCAGTACTTC
.	TRBD2	TRBJ2-1	TRBV6-5	CASSLTPTSGRDNEQFF	TGTGCCAGCAGTCTTACACCGACTAGCGGGAGAGACAATGAGCAGTTCTTC
few	TRBD1	TRBJ1-5	TRBV5-1	CASSWGGTGDQPQHF	TGCGCCAGCAGCTGGGGGGGGACAGGGGACCAGCCCCAGCATTTT
.	TRBD1	TRBJ1-6	TRBV20-1	CSARGHDRDHHF	TGCAGTGCTAGGGGACATGACAGGGACCACCACTTT
.	.	TRBJ2-7	TRBV7-8	CASSLAGDVYEQYF	TGTGCCAGCAGCTTAGCGGGAGATGTCTACGAGCAGTACTTC
many	TRBD2	TRBJ2-5	TRBV9	CASSEVAGVGAQYF	TGTGCCAGCAGCGAAGTAGCGGGGGTTGGGGCCCAGTACTTC
large	.	TRBJ1-2	TRBV6-1	CASSEVRYGYTF	TGTGCCAGCAGTGAAGTACGCTATGGCTACACCTTC
.	TRBD2	TRBJ2-7	TRBV9	CASSVLAGEEQYF	TGTGCCAGCAGCGTACTAGCGGGAGAGGAGCAGTACTTC
many	.	TRBJ2-5	TRBV19	CASSIAYQETQYF	TGTGCCAGTAGTATAGCCTACCAAGAGACCCAGTACTTC
.	TRBD1	TRBJ2-7	TRBV24-1	CATSDLQKRQGDYGEQYF	TGTGCCACCAGTGATTTGCAGAAAAGACAGGGGGATTATGGCGAGCAGTACTTC
once	TRBD1	TRBJ1-6	TRBV20-1	CSSKSIAGQDNSPLHF	TGCAGCTCTAAATCGATAGCCGGACAGGATAATTCACCCCTCCACTTT
many	TRBD2	TRBJ2-2	TRBV12-3/TRBV12-4	CASSLRAGGPHGELFF	TGTGCCAGCAGTTTGCGTGCGGGGGGGCCTCACGGGGAGCTGTTTTTT
many	.	TRBJ1-2	TRBV3-1	CASSNRDSYGYTF	TGTGCCAGCAGCAACCGGGACTCCTATGGCTACACCTTC
.	TRBD1	TRBJ2-7	TRBV6-1	CASIRDSQYF	TGTGCCAGCATCCGGGACAGCCAGTACTTC
many	.	TRBJ2-2	TRBV30	CAWGTGFTGELFF	TGTGCCTGGGGGACCGGGTTCACCGGGGAGCTGTTTTTT
.	TRBD1	TRBJ1-3	TRBV6-5	CASPGQGADGNTIYF	TGTGCCAGCCCGGGACAGGGGGCGGACGGAAACACCATATATTTT
medium-sized	.	TRBJ1-6	TRBV4-2	CASSQGGRKSSYNSPLHF	TGTGCCAGCAGCCAAGGGGGGCGGAAGAGCTCCTATAATTCACCCCTCCACTTT
.	TRBD1	TRBJ2-7	TRBV2	CASSPQTGREQYF	TGTGCCAGCAGTCCTCAGACAGGGCGCGAGCAGTACTTC
medium-sized	.	TRBJ1-2	TRBV5-8	CASSLGTDWQANYGYTF	TGTGCCAGCAGCTTGGGGACAGACTGGCAAGCTAACTATGGCTACACCTTC
many	.	TRBJ1-1	TRBV5-1	CASGGRTEAFF	TGCGCCAGTGGGGGGCGGACTGAAGCTTTCTTT
.	.	TRBJ2-7	TRBV20-1	CSASAGYEQYF	TGCAGTGCCTCAGCGGGCTACGAGCAGTACTTC
.	.	TRBJ1-6	TRBV9	CASSVGGSENSPLHF	TGTGCCAGCAGCGTAGGGGGGTCAGAGAATTCACCCCTCCACTTT
.	TRBD2	TRBJ2-3	TRBV20-1	CSARDGGSVVNTQYF	TGCAGTGCTAGAGATGGCGGGAGTGTAGTAAATACGCAGTATTTT
.	TRBD1	TRBJ1-2	TRBV6-5	CASSDARGQGRKIDGYTF	TGTGCCAGCAGTGATGCTAGGGGACAGGGACGAAAAATTGATGGCTACACCTTC